This TCR beta chain was captured in a study of shared clonotypes between healthy human individuals. This CDR3 region has 14 residues. Per the germline V gene, CDR1 is KGHSH and CDR2 is LQKENI. V lost 4 bases to trimming and J lost 4 bases, with 14 bases between them. Using immunoSEQ multiplex PCR, the repertoire was profiled, and TCRdb retains in-frame clones only, with some absent. There are around 2.5 million clones in the sample; over 85% occur only once, and 0.36% lies in the top ten. Source material: naive CD4+ T cells from PBMCs. The subset here: CD45RA+ positively selected. The clonotype originates from a man aged 18 to 30 in good health. Some clones in this sample may be carry-over from other donors' samples. The chain is built from TRBV18 and TRBJ2-7; D is perhaps TRBD1 or TRBD2 (7 bases each). The chain's CDR3 is CASSQRDRQYEQYF. As DNA, the CDR3 is TGTGCCAGCTCACAGCGGGACAGACAATACGAGCAGTACTTC.